This T cell receptor (beta chain) is drawn from a study of cytomegalovirus exposure and HLA in healthy donors. Germline CDR1 and CDR2: SGHTA and FQGNSA. J was trimmed by 6 bases and V by 6 bases; bases with no gene match: 16. This CDR3 has 18 residues. Broader study findings: A later analysis found first-cohort TCR clusters tended to co-occur in the 110 or so validation repertoires.

As to this clone: Its target is unknown.

TCRdb's copy holds only in-frame clones and misses some; the assay was immunoSEQ multiplex PCR. The sample includes fewer than 150,000 clones, about 83% of them seen just once. The sequence was obtained from a young man in good health and CMV-seronegative. Sequencing was done on a sample of PBMCs. The J gene is TRBJ1-5, the V gene TRBV7-2, with 11 bases that match TRBD1. CDR3 DNA: TGTGCCAGCAGTAAAAAGCCCTTAGGACAGGGGGCGGTTCAGCCCCAGCATTTT. It yields the protein CASSKKPLGQGAVQPQHF.